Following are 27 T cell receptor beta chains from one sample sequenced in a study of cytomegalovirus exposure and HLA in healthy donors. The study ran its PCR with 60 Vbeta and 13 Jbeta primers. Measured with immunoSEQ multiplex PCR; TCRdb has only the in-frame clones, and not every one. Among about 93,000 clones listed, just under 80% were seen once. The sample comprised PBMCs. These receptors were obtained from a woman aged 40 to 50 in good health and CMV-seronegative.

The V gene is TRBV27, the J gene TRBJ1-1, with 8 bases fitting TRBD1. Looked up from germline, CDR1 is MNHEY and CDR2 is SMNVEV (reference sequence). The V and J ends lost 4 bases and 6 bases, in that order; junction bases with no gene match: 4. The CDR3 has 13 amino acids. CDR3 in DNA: TGTGCCAGCAGTTCACAGGGACAGGCTGAAGCTTTCTTT. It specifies CASSSQGQAEAFF.

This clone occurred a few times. CDR3 residues: CASRALTGANVLTF. CDR3 bases: TGTGCCAGCAGGGCATTAACTGGGGCCAACGTCCTGACTTTC. The chain combines TRBV6-6 with TRBJ2-6; D gene uncertain. This CDR3 comprises 14 residues. Germline CDR1 MNHNY, CDR2 SVGAGI (reference sequence). The germline V and J ends were trimmed by 6 bases and 2 bases, with 8 bases remaining between them.

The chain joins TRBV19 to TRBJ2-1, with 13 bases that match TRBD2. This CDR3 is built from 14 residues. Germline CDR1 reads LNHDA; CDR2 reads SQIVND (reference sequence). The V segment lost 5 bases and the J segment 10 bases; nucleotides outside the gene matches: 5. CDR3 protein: CASSPGLAGMEQFF. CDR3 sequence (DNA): TGTGCCAGTAGTCCGGGACTAGCGGGAATGGAGCAGTTCTTC.

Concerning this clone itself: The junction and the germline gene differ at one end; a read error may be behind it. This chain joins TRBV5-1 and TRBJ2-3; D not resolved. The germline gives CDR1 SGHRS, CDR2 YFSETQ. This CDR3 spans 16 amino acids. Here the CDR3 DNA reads TGCGCCAGCAGCTTGCGCCGTACAGCAAGCACAGATGCGCAGTATTTT. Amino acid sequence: CASSLRRTASTDAQYF.

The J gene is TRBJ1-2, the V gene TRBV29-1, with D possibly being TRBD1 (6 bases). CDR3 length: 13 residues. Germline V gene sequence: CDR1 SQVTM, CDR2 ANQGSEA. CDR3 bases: TGCATCCCTGCGGGGGGGGCGATCTATGGCTACACCTTC. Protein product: CIPAGGAIYGYTF.

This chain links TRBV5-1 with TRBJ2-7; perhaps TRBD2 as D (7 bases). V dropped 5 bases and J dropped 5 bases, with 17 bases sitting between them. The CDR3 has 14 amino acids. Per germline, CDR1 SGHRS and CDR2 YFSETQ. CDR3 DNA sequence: TGCGCCAGCAGTCGGGGGGCCCCCGGTAACGAGCAGTACTTC. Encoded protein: CASSRGAPGNEQYF.

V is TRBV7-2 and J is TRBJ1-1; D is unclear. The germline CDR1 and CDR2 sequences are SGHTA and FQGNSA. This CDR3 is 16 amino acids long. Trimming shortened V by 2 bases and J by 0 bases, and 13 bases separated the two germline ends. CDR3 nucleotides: TGTGCCAGCAGCTTACAAACGCTGGGCCTGAACACTGAAGCTTTCTTT. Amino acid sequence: CASSLQTLGLNTEAFF.

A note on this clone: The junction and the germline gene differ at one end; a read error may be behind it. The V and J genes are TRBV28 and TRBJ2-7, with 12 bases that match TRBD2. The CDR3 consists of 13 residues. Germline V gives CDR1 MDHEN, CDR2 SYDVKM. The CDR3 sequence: CAGRTSGDYEQYF. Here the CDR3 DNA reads TGTGCCGGCAGGACTAGCGGGGACTACGAGCAGTACTTC.

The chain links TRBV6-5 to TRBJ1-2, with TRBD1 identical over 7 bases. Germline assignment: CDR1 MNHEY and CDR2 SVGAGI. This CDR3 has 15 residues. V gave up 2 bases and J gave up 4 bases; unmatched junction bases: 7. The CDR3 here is CASSYNPGGGYGYTF. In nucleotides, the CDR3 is TGTGCCAGCAGTTACAATCCAGGGGGTGGCTATGGCTACACCTTC.

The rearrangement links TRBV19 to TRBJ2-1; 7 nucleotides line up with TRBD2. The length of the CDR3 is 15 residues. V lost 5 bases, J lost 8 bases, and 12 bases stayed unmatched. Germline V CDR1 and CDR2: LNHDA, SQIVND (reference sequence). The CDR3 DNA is TGTGCCAGTAGTCCCCGGGAGGTACTCGGGGATGAGCAGTTCTTC. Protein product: CASSPREVLGDEQFF.

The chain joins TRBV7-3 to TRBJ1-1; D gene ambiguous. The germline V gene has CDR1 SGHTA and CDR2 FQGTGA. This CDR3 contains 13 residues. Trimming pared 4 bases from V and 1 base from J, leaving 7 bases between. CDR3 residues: CASSSTPNTEAFF. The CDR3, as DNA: TGTGCCAGCAGCTCGACACCGAACACTGAAGCTTTCTTT.

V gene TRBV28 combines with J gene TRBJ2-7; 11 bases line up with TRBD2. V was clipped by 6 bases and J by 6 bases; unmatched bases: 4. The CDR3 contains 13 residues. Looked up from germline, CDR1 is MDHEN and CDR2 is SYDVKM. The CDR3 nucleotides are TGTGCCAGCAGCCTCGGACTAGCGGGCGAGCAGTACTTC. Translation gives CASSLGLAGEQYF.

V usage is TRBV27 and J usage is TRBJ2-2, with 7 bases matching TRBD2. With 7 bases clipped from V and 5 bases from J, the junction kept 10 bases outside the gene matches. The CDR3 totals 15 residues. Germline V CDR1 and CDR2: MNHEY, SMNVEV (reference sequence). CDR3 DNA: TGTGCCAGCACTCCCGCGGGAGTTCGGACCGGGGAGCTGTTTTTT. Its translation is CASTPAGVRTGELFF.

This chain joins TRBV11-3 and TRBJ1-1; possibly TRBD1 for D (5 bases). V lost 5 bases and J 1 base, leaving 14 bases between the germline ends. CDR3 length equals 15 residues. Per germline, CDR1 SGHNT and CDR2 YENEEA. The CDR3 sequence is CASSGGGYPNTEAFF. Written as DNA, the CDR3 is TGTGCCAGCAGCGGGGGGGGTTACCCGAACACTGAAGCTTTCTTT.

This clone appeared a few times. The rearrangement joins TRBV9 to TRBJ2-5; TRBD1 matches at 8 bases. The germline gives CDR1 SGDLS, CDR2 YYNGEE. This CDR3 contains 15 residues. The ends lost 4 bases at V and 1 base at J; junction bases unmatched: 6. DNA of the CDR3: TGTGCCAGCAGCCCTGGGACAGGAGGCCAAGAGACCCAGTACTTC. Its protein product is CASSPGTGGQETQYF. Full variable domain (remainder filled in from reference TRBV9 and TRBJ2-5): DSGVTQTPKHLITATGQRVTLRCSPRSGDLSVYWYQQSLDQGLQFLIQYYNGEERAKGNILERFSAQQFPDLHSELNLSSLELGDSALYFCASSPGTGGQETQYFGPGTRLLVL.

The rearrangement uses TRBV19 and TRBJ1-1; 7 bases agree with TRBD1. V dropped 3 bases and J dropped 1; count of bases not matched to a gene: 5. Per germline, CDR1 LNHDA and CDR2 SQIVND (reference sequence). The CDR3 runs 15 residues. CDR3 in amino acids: CASSIQGVANTEAFF. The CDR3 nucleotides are TGTGCCAGTAGTATCCAGGGGGTAGCGAACACTGAAGCTTTCTTT. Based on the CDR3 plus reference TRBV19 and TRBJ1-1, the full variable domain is DGGITQSPKYLFRKEGQNVTLSCEQNLNHDAMYWYRQDPGQGLRLIYYSQIVNDFQKGDIAEGYSVSREKKESFPLTVTSAQKNPTAFYLCASSIQGVANTEAFFGQGTRLTVV.

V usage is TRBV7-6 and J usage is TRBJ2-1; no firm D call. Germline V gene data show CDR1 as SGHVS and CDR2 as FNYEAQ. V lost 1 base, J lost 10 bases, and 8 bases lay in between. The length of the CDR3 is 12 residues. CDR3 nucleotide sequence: TGTGCCAGCAGCTTAGTAGCATTCGAGCAGTTCTTC. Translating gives CASSLVAFEQFF.

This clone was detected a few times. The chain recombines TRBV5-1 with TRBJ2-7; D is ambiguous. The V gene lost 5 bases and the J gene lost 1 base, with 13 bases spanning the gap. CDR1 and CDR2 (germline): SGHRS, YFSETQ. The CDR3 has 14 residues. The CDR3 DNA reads TGCGCCAGCAGGACGGAACGAGGATCCTACGAGCAGTACTTC. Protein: CASRTERGSYEQYF.

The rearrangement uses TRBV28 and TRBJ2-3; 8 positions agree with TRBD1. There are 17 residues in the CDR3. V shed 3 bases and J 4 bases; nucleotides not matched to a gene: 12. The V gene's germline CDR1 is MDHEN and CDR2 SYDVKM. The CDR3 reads CASSLIRGLDRADTQYF. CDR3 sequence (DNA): TGTGCCAGCAGTTTGATCAGGGGGCTTGATCGGGCAGATACGCAGTATTTT.

The CDR3 spells CASSLTEILAYEQYF. The CDR3 DNA reads TGTGCCAGCAGCTTGACAGAGATCCTGGCCTACGAGCAGTACTTC. This chain links TRBV7-2 with TRBJ2-7; tentatively, D is TRBD1 (5 bases). V lost 3 bases and J lost 2, with 14 bases in between. Germline V CDR1 and CDR2: SGHTA, FQGNSA. This CDR3 is 15 amino acids long.

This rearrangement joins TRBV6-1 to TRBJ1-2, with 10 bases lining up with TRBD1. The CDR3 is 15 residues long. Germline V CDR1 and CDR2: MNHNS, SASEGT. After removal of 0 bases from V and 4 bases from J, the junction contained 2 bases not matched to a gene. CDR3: CASSEAGQGVYGYTF. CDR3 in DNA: TGTGCCAGCAGTGAAGCTGGACAGGGGGTCTATGGCTACACCTTC.

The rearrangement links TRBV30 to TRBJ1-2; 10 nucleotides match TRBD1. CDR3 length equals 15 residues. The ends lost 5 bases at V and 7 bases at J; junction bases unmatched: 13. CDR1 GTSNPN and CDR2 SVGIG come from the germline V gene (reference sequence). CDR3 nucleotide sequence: TGTGCCTGGCAGCGACAGGGGGCGGGGGTTAGTGGCTACACCTTC. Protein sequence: CAWQRQGAGVSGYTF.

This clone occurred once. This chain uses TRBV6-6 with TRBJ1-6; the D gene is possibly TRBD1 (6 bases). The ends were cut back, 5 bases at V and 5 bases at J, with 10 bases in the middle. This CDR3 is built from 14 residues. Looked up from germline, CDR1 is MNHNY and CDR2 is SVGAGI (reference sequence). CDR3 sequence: CASSLPGDNSPLHF. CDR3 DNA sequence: TGTGCCAGCAGTCTTCCAGGGGATAATTCACCCCTCCACTTT.

CDR3 amino acids: CASSQELGTYEQYF. CDR3 in DNA: TGTGCCAGCAGCCAAGAACTAGGAACTTACGAGCAGTACTTC. The gene calls are TRBV4-2 and TRBJ2-7; TRBD2 might be the D (5 bases). The V end was cut by 0 bases, the J end by 4 bases, with 10 bases between. The CDR3 is 14 residues long. Germline-derived CDR1 and CDR2 are LGHNA and YNFKEQ.

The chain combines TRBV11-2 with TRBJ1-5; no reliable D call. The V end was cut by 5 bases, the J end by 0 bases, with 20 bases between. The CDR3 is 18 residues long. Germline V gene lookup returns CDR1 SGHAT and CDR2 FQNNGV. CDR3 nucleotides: TGTGCCAGCAGCCCACTTAGTATTTCAAGTTATAGCAATCAGCCCCAGCATTTT. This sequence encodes CASSPLSISSYSNQPQHF.

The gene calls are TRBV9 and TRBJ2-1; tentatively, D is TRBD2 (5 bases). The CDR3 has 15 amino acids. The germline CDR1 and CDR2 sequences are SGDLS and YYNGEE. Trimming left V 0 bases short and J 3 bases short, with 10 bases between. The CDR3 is CASSVDASSYNEQFF. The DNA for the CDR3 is TGTGCCAGCAGCGTAGACGCTAGCAGCTACAATGAGCAGTTCTTC.

CDR3 nucleotide sequence: TGTGCCAGCAGCCAAGATTTAGTAGGAGATACAACTAATGAAAAACTGTTTTTT. It translates to CASSQDLVGDTTNEKLFF. The chain couples TRBV4-2 to TRBJ1-4; D is undetermined. CDR3 length: 18 amino acids. Trimming took off 0 bases at V and 0 bases at J, with 14 bases between the two ends. CDR1 and CDR2 (germline): LGHNA, YNFKEQ.